Presented here are 2 T cell receptor beta chains from one specimen sequenced in a study of blood T cell repertoires in COVID-19 (dated by TCRdb to the early 2020s). Preparation of the library involved the immunoSEQ multiplex PCR assay. The clones in this table, taken by TCRdb from immuneACCESS, are in-frame only. Not every clone is retained; where verified, under half of the shortfall comes from an unresolved V gene, and the cause of the rest is unknown. The sample table contains about 140,000 clones; only one count was recorded for roughly 88% of them. In total, the top ten clones hold 28% of the sample. Sequenced sample: peripheral blood. These receptors came from a human donor in a cohort sampled during active COVID-19.

The chain recombines TRBV3-1 (or the pseudogene TRBV3-2) with TRBJ2-3; D is possibly TRBD2 (5 bases). Germline CDR1 is LGHDT and CDR2 is YNNKEL (reference sequence). CDR3 length: 14 residues. V lost 0 bases to trimming and J lost 4 bases, with 8 bases between them. CDR3 sequence: CASSQDPRADTQYF. The CDR3 DNA reads as TGTGCCAGCAGCCAAGATCCGCGGGCAGATACGCAGTATTTT.

The rearrangement joins TRBV4-2 to TRBJ2-2, with a tentative D call TRBD2 (6 bases). Looked up from germline, CDR1 is LGHNA and CDR2 is YNFKEQ. The CDR3 spans 16 residues. The ends were cut back, 1 base at V and 6 bases at J, with 15 bases in the middle. Here the CDR3 DNA reads TGTGCCAGCAGCCAAGGTAGTGGCAGGGAGGCCGGGGAGCTGTTTTTT. Translated, it gives CASSQGSGREAGELFF.